The 20 T cell receptor beta chains in this list originate from one sample, sequenced in a study of cytomegalovirus exposure and HLA in healthy donors. The PCR ran on 60 Vbeta and 13 Jbeta primers. The repertoire was sequenced with immunoSEQ multiplex PCR; TCRdb's copy has only in-frame clones and lacks some. The data hold some 160,000 clones, with approximately 81% observed a single time. Sequenced material: PBMCs. These receptors were obtained from a boy aged 2 to 10 in good health and CMV-seronegative.

The V and J genes are TRBV7-2 and TRBJ1-6; the D is unclear. V lost 2 bases to trimming and J lost 5 bases, with 10 bases between them. The CDR3 sequence is 15 residues long. In germline, CDR1 is SGHTA, CDR2 FQGNSA. The CDR3 loop reads CASSLLRGNNSPLHF. CDR3 DNA: TGTGCCAGCAGCTTACTACGGGGAAATAATTCACCCCTCCACTTT.

The chain joins TRBV27 to TRBJ2-5; D is perhaps TRBD2 (5 bases). The J call is doubtful: the DNA matches TRBJ2-7 better. This CDR3 region has 13 residues. In germline, CDR1 is MNHEY, CDR2 SMNVEV (reference sequence). The CDR3, as DNA: TGTGCCAGCAGTTTAACGGGGTCCTACGAGCAGTACTTC. As protein: CASSLTGSYEQYF.

This chain joins TRBV27 and TRBJ1-1; 9 nucleotides align to TRBD1. This CDR3 region has 14 residues. The V gene end was trimmed by 7 bases and the J gene end by 6 bases; junction bases not matched to a gene: 9. Germline values: CDR1 MNHEY, CDR2 SMNVEV (reference sequence). CDR3 DNA sequence: TGTGCCAGCAAGGGGACAGGGTATAGGGCTGAAGCTTTCTTT. It codes for CASKGTGYRAEAFF.

The chain is built from TRBV7-2 and TRBJ2-3, with TRBD1 as a possible D gene (6 bases). V lost 6 bases and J lost 4, with 23 bases in between. Germline V gene sequence: CDR1 SGHTA, CDR2 FQGNSA. The CDR3 has 17 amino acids. The CDR3 spells CASRSFSRTEAADTQYF. CDR3 DNA: TGTGCCAGCAGGTCGTTTAGTAGGACAGAAGCGGCAGATACGCAGTATTTT.

This chain connects TRBV6-5 to TRBJ2-3, with 9 bases identical to TRBD2. This CDR3 has 14 residues. V trimming: 4 bases; J trimming: 6 bases; junction bases outside the gene matches: 5. In germline, CDR1 is MNHEY, CDR2 SVGAGI. The DNA for the CDR3 is TGTGCCAGCAGTTCTCGTGGACTAGCGGATACGCAGTATTTT. The encoded protein is CASSSRGLADTQYF.

The rearrangement uses TRBV4-1 and TRBJ2-7; 7 bases align to TRBD1. Germline V gene sequence: CDR1 MGHRA, CDR2 YSYEKL. This CDR3 spans 15 amino acids. The V and J ends lost 1 base and 3 bases, in that order; junction bases with no gene match: 6. The CDR3: CASSQGVTGSYEQYF. The CDR3 nucleotides read TGCGCCAGCAGCCAAGGTGTGACAGGGAGCTACGAGCAGTACTTC.

The rearrangement joins TRBV11-3 to TRBJ2-3, with D hard to call. The ends were cut back, 1 base at V and 4 bases at J, with 21 bases in the middle. The CDR3 has 18 amino acids. Germline CDR1 SGHNT, CDR2 YENEEA. The CDR3 DNA is TGTGCCAGCAGCTTAGGGTTGGTTGTCGGTCGGAGCCCAGATACGCAGTATTTT. Translating it yields CASSLGLVVGRSPDTQYF.

This chain links TRBV23-1 with TRBJ2-7; D call uncertain. TRBV23-1 is designated an ORF whose function remains uncertain. Trimming shortened V by 8 bases and J by 3 bases, and 20 bases separated the two germline ends. The CDR3 is 15 residues long. CDR3 protein: CASGPLIQKNYEQYF. In nucleotides, the CDR3 is TGCGCCAGCGGTCCCCTCATTCAGAAAAACTACGAGCAGTACTTC.

The chain has TRBV10-3 and TRBJ2-7; 8 bases fit TRBD2. The CDR3 is 14 residues long. Germline V gene data show CDR1 as ENHRY and CDR2 as SYGVKD. Losses at the gene ends were 6 bases for V and 6 bases for J; bases not matched to a gene: 10. The DNA of the CDR3 is TGTGCCATCAGCGGCAAGCGGGAGAGGGGCGAGCAGTACTTC. Translation: CAISGKRERGEQYF.

The rearrangement links TRBV18 to TRBJ2-7, with 10 bases identical to TRBD2. From germline, CDR1 is KGHSH and CDR2 LQKENI. V shed 3 bases, J shed 1 base, and the junction held 3 bases outside the gene matches. CDR3 size: 15 residues. The CDR3 DNA follows: TGTGCCAGCTCACCTCTGACTAGCGGGTCCTACGAGCAGTACTTC. Translated, it gives CASSPLTSGSYEQYF.

This chain connects TRBV5-1 to TRBJ2-7; TRBD1 might be the D (6 bases). This CDR3 has 13 amino acids. V was pared by 4 bases and J by 3 bases, with 11 bases between. Germline-derived CDR1 and CDR2 are SGHRS and YFSETQ. CDR3 sequence reads: CASSPGQNYEQYF. For the CDR3, the DNA is TGCGCCAGCAGCCCCGGACAGAACTACGAGCAGTACTTC.

The chain is built from TRBV9 and TRBJ1-1; 7 bases agree with TRBD1. Germline lookup yields CDR1 SGDLS and CDR2 YYNGEE. The CDR3 contains 13 residues. The V and J ends lost 3 bases and 13 bases, in that order; junction bases with no gene match: 12. Written as DNA, the CDR3 is TGTGCCAGCAGCGCCCCAGCAGGGGACAGCTTTTTCTTT. This translates into CASSAPAGDSFFF.

The V call is TRBV7-9, the J call TRBJ2-1; possibly TRBD2 for D (6 bases). The CDR3 runs to 14 residues. Germline values: CDR1 SEHNR, CDR2 FQNEAQ (reference sequence). V was clipped by 5 bases and J by 0 bases, with 8 bases between them. The DNA of the CDR3 is TGTGCCAGCAGCACCGGGAGCTCCTACAATGAGCAGTTCTTC. Translating it yields CASSTGSSYNEQFF.

In its sample, this clone was seen a few times. The V gene is TRBV5-1, the J gene TRBJ2-1, with 13 bases aligning to TRBD2. The CDR3 length is 19 residues. With 6 bases clipped from V and 8 bases from J, the junction kept 20 bases outside the gene matches. Per the germline V gene, CDR1 is SGHRS and CDR2 is YFSETQ. The CDR3 DNA is TGCGCCAGCACCCGGGGGACTAGCGGGATGGGGTCCTTTTTCCATGAGCAGTTCTTC. This gives the protein CASTRGTSGMGSFFHEQFF. Full variable domain (remainder filled in from reference TRBV5-1 and TRBJ2-1): KAGVTQTPRYLIKTRGQQVTLSCSPISGHRSVSWYQQTPGQGLQFLFEYFSETQRNKGNFPGRFSGRQFSNSRSEMNVSTLELGDSALYLCASTRGTSGMGSFFHEQFFGPGTRLTVL.

V gene TRBV5-6 combines with J gene TRBJ2-7, with 7 bases identical to TRBD2. CDR3 size: 16 residues. Unmatched junction bases numbered 8, after V lost 2 bases and J lost 0 bases. Germline-derived CDR1 and CDR2 are SGHDT and YYEEEE. DNA for the CDR3: TGTGCCAGCAGCTTACCCAGCGGGGTCTACTCCTACGAGCAGTACTTC. Its translation is CASSLPSGVYSYEQYF.

This clone showed up just a few times. This sequence joins TRBV7-8 and TRBJ2-1; the match to TRBD1 covers 12 bases. Germline CDR1 reads SGHVS; CDR2 reads FQNEAQ. This CDR3 comprises 15 residues. The V and J ends lost 5 bases and 6 bases, in that order; junction bases with no gene match: 5. CDR3 sequence (DNA): TGTGCCAGCAGCCGGGACAGGGGGCTCGGCAATGAGCAGTTCTTC. This sequence encodes CASSRDRGLGNEQFF.

The chain couples TRBV6-6 to TRBJ1-4; D is perhaps TRBD1 (5 bases). Germline values: CDR1 MNHNY, CDR2 SVGAGI (reference sequence). The V end was cut by 0 bases, the J end by 8 bases, with 13 bases between. The CDR3 extends over 15 amino acids. CDR3 coding DNA: TGTGCCAGCAGTTACTCTCCGGGGGATATCGAAAAACTGTTTTTT. Translation: CASSYSPGDIEKLFF.

This clone was detected once. The chain joins TRBV28 to TRBJ2-7; D gene unclear. The V end lost 2 bases, the J end lost 4 bases, and 9 bases lay between the germline ends. Germline V CDR1 and CDR2: MDHEN, SYDVKM. This CDR3 is 13 amino acids long. The CDR3 DNA follows: TGTGCCAGCAGTTTAAATGTCGAGTACGAGCAGTACTTC. Translating it yields CASSLNVEYEQYF.

The V call is TRBV27, the J call TRBJ2-7; 8 nucleotides line up with TRBD1. The CDR3 extends over 15 amino acids. V was clipped by 5 bases and J by 2 bases; unmatched bases: 8. Germline V CDR1 and CDR2: MNHEY, SMNVEV (reference sequence). CDR3 sequence reads: CASSPRQGFAYEQYF. The CDR3 region has the DNA TGTGCCAGCAGTCCTAGACAGGGGTTTGCCTACGAGCAGTACTTC.

This clone was counted many times. The rearrangement links TRBV7-8 to TRBJ2-7, with 11 bases lining up with TRBD2. Germline values: CDR1 SGHVS, CDR2 FQNEAQ. V trimming: 5 bases; J trimming: 2 bases; junction bases outside the gene matches: 8. The CDR3 extends over 16 amino acids. In DNA form, the CDR3 reads TGTGCCAGCAGCGTAATACTAGCGGGGGTAACCTACGAGCAGTACTTC. This encodes CASSVILAGVTYEQYF. Using reference TRBV7-8 and TRBJ2-7 for the parts outside the CDR3, the full variable domain is GAGVSQSPRYKVAKRGQDVALRCDPISGHVSLFWYQQALGQGPEFLTYFQNEAQLDKSGLPSDRFFAERPEGSVSTLKIQRTQQEDSAVYLCASSVILAGVTYEQYFGPGTRLTVT.